Included here is one TCR beta chain sequence, with context. Its matching antigen is unknown. This record belongs to a study of cytomegalovirus exposure and HLA in healthy donors. Study findings and constraints: CMV serostatus was the only recorded immune exposure for donors. More clonal expansion characterized HLA-associated TCR beta chains than equally common others in a later analysis. An Asian-associated ancestry cluster reportedly showed fewer N-insertions than the roughly 600-donor mean in a later analysis.

Primers: 60 Vbeta forward and 13 Jbeta reverse. Per the original methods: In a later analysis, approximately 80 million unique TCR beta chains included roughly 11 million shared by two or more donors. Measured with immunoSEQ multiplex PCR; TCRdb has only the in-frame clones, and not every one. V, J and clone size are those of that table, while D and trimming were read from the DNA. The table shows 65,000 to 85,000 clones, with about 81% occurring only once. Trimming cost V 3 bases and J 0 bases, with 8 bases left between them. The CDR3 runs 14 residues. Germline V gives CDR1 SGHTA, CDR2 FQGTGA. This TCR derives from a woman aged 40 to 49 in good health and CMV-seropositive. The sequenced sample consisted of PBMCs. The gene calls are TRBV7-3 and TRBJ1-1, with D possibly TRBD1 on 5 matching bases. CDR3 DNA: TGTGCCAGCAGCTTGGGGGGATTGAACACTGAAGCTTTCTTT. Its translation: CASSLGGLNTEAFF.